The clone carrying this T cell receptor beta chain came up many times. This specimen comes from a study of T cells after yellow fever vaccination. TCRdb used MiXCR to reprocess the 5' RACE reads, holding one entry per CDR3 protein. This sample has some 250,000 distinct CDR3 sequences, with approximately 3.8% found just once. This clonotype originated in a man aged 18 to 30 who received the YFV17D yellow fever vaccine. Sequenced material: PBMCs, taken 15 days after the yellow fever booster vaccination.

Here the CDR3 reads CASSDLLMNTEAFF. The CDR3 DNA is TGTGCCAGCAGTGACCTTTTGATGAACACTGAAGCTTTCTTT. The genes are TRBV6-1 and TRBJ1-1; the D is unclear. CDR3 length equals 14 residues. V lost 3 bases and J lost 0, with 8 bases in between. From germline, CDR1 is MNHNS and CDR2 SASEGT.